This is a list of T cell receptor beta chains from one sample in a study of beta chain features in type 1 diabetes. Here immunoSEQ multiplex PCR was the method, and the copy in TCRdb shows in-frame clones only, minus some. There are some 160,000 clones in the sample; 7.5% to 9.5% occur only once, and approximately 0.56% lies in the top ten. Source material: central memory CD4+ T cells from blood. These receptors all stem from a woman under 30 with type 1 diabetes. Both conserved end residues are part of each CDR3. Each record gives: D gene, clone size, J gene, V gene, CDR3 protein, CDR3 DNA. D genes are given only for firm matches. Where a row states a size, it is once, few, many or the class of an expanded clone; other rows omit it.

D: TRBD1; size: few; J: TRBJ1-6; V: TRBV9; CDR3: CASKGQGKDSPLHF; DNA: TGTGCCAGCAAAGGACAGGGGAAGGATTCACCCCTCCACTTT
D: TRBD1; size: NA; J: TRBJ1-1; V: TRBV28; CDR3: CASSFNLRGVAFF; DNA: TGTGCCAGCAGTTTTAATCTCAGGGGGGTGGCTTTCTTT
D: TRBD2; size: few; J: TRBJ2-1; V: TRBV7-2; CDR3: CASSTGTSGTLYNEQFF; DNA: TGTGCCAGCAGCACAGGGACTAGCGGGACCCTGTACAATGAGCAGTTCTTC
D: NA; size: few; J: TRBJ1-3; V: TRBV21-1; CDR3: CASSNPPKTSGNTIYF; DNA: TGTGCCAGCAGCAATCCCCCGAAAACATCAGGAAACACCATATATTTT
D: TRBD2; size: NA; J: TRBJ2-7; V: TRBV29-1; CDR3: CSYRDYVYEQYF; DNA: TGCAGTTACCGGGACTATGTTTACGAGCAGTACTTC
D: TRBD1; size: NA; J: TRBJ2-5; V: TRBV7-9; CDR3: CASSLLQGAGETQYF; DNA: TGTGCCAGCAGCTTACTTCAGGGGGCCGGAGAGACCCAGTACTTC
D: NA; size: few; J: TRBJ2-7; V: TRBV6-6; CDR3: CASTASSYEQYF; DNA: TGTGCCAGCACTGCCAGCTCCTACGAGCAGTACTTC
D: NA; size: few; J: TRBJ2-2; V: TRBV5-1; CDR3: CASSLGTANTGELFF; DNA: TGCGCCAGCAGCTTGGGGACAGCCAACACCGGGGAGCTGTTTTTT
D: TRBD1; size: NA; J: TRBJ2-7; V: TRBV9; CDR3: CASSSGQGAPEQYF; DNA: TGTGCCAGCAGCTCGGGACAGGGGGCTCCCGAGCAGTACTTC
D: NA; size: NA; J: TRBJ2-7; V: TRBV2; CDR3: CASRNRMESYEQYF; DNA: TGTGCCAGCAGAAACAGGATGGAGAGCTACGAGCAGTACTTC
D: TRBD1; size: few; J: TRBJ1-6; V: TRBV5-1; CDR3: CASRKDRENSPLHF; DNA: TGCGCCAGCCGGAAGGACAGGGAGAATTCACCCCTCCACTTT
D: TRBD2; size: NA; J: TRBJ2-1; V: TRBV28; CDR3: CASSPSQGSSGISYNEQFF; DNA: TGTGCCAGCAGCCCATCACAGGGTTCTAGCGGGATTTCCTACAATGAGCAGTTCTTC
D: NA; size: few; J: TRBJ1-2; V: TRBV29-1; CDR3: CSVLDTENYGYTF; DNA: TGCAGCGTCCTGGACACGGAAAACTATGGCTACACCTTC
D: NA; size: NA; J: TRBJ1-1; V: TRBV7-9; CDR3: CASSYGARTEAFF; DNA: TGTGCCAGCAGCTACGGAGCGAGAACTGAAGCTTTCTTT
D: TRBD1; size: few; J: TRBJ1-2; V: TRBV6-5; CDR3: CASSYSIAGQGVGYTF; DNA: TGTGCCAGCAGTTACTCGATTGCCGGACAGGGGGTTGGCTACACCTTC
D: NA; size: NA; J: TRBJ2-7; V: TRBV9; CDR3: CASSGGPPWGEQYF; DNA: TGTGCCAGCAGCGGGGGGCCGCCTTGGGGCGAGCAGTACTTC
D: TRBD1; size: few; J: TRBJ2-5; V: TRBV7-2; CDR3: CASTFLGGRETQYF; DNA: TGTGCCAGCACCTTCTTAGGGGGCCGGGAGACCCAGTACTTC
D: TRBD1; size: NA; J: TRBJ1-2; V: TRBV7-9; CDR3: CASSLAGGTYGYTF; DNA: TGTGCCAGCAGCTTGGCAGGGGGAACGTATGGCTACACCTTC
D: TRBD1; size: NA; J: TRBJ2-2; V: TRBV7-2; CDR3: CASSRQGNTGELFF; DNA: TGTGCCAGCAGCAGACAGGGCAACACCGGGGAGCTGTTTTTT
D: TRBD1; size: NA; J: TRBJ2-5; V: TRBV6-5; CDR3: CASSQGAWETQYF; DNA: TGTGCCAGCTCCCAGGGGGCTTGGGAGACCCAGTACTTC
D: NA; size: NA; J: TRBJ2-7; V: TRBV30; CDR3: CASSPPAAAAYEQYF; DNA: TGTGCCAGCAGCCCCCCGGCGGCCGCAGCCTACGAGCAGTACTTC
D: TRBD1; size: NA; J: TRBJ1-1; V: TRBV9; CDR3: CASSPRDRGLEAFF; DNA: TGTGCCAGCAGCCCGAGGGACAGGGGGCTCGAAGCTTTCTTT